This TCR beta chain appears in the sequencing data of a study of blood T cells in healthy people across ages. The study, taken as a whole, reports: Estimates drawn from one million T cells were deemed to understate diversity. CMV status of donors was unknown, possibly confounding expanded clonotype changes. Observed TCR beta diversity per million T cells went down as age went up. This fall followed a roughly linear course with age.

Trimming cost V 7 bases and J 4 bases; bases outside gene matches: 9. CDR3 length: 14 residues. Germline V gene lookup returns CDR1 MNHEY and CDR2 SMNVEV (reference sequence). Turning to this clonotype: Antigen: not known.

The authors ran a second PCR of about 7 to 12 cycles using a sample-barcoded 5' primer and a J-beta primer mix. Via MiXCR, TCRdb re-called the 5' RACE reads, giving one row per CDR3 protein. The sample includes 1.5 million to 2 million distinct CDR3 sequences, approximately 50% of them seen just once. Sequencing was done on a sample of blood. The genes are TRBV27 and TRBJ2-5; TRBD1 matches 7 bases. This clonotype was obtained from a woman between 40 and 55 years old in good health. In nucleotides, the CDR3 is TGTGCCAGCAAGAACAGGGGTGGTGGAGAGACCCAGTACTTC. It yields the protein CASKNRGGGETQYF.